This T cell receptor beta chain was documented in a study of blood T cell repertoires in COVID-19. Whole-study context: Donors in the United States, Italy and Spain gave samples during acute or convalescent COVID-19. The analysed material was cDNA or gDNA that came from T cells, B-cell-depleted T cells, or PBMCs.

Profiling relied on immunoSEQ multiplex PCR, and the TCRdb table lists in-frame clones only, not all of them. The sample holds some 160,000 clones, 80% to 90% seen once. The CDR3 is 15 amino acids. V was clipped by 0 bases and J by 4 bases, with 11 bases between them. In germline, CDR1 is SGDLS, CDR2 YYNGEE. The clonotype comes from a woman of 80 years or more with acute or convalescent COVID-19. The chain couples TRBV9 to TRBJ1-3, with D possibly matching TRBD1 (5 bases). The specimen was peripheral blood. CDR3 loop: CASSVVPEGGNTIYF. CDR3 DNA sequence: TGTGCCAGCAGCGTAGTTCCGGAGGGGGGAAACACCATATATTTT.